There are many counts of the clone carrying this TCR beta chain. Its antigen is unidentified. Using its own MiXCR run on the 5' RACE reads, TCRdb lists one record per CDR3 protein. Among approximately 700,000 distinct CDR3 sequences listed, roughly 18% were seen once. This specimen belongs to a study of identical twins. Study observations and caveats: Invariant MAIT and iNKT cells could partly confound zero-insertion analyses.

Per germline, CDR1 SGHTA and CDR2 FQGNSA. With 6 bases removed from V and 6 bases from J, the gap between germline ends came to 9 bases. This CDR3 is built from 11 residues. These data were likewise used in another study, on T cells expressing NK-cell markers.

The chain uses TRBV7-2 and TRBJ2-7; the D is unclear. The source material was PBMCs. The sequence was obtained from a woman younger than 30 in good health. In DNA form, the CDR3 reads TGTGCCAGCAGTTTACTGAGCGAGCAGTACTTC. This translates into CASSLLSEQYF.